This T cell receptor beta chain appears in the sequencing data of a study of response to subunit inactivated influenza vaccine. Whole-study results and caveats: Few additional T cells are recruited per seasonal influenza vaccination, authors suggested.

This clonotype showed up just a few times. Antigen specificity is unknown. The V segment lost 6 bases and the J segment 6 bases; nucleotides outside the gene matches: 6. The CDR3 runs 13 residues. Germline V gives CDR1 ENHRY, CDR2 SYGVKD. Each CDR3 protein gets one entry after TCRdb re-called the RT-PCR reads with MiXCR. The sample comprises over 450,000 distinct CDR3 sequences, approximately 13% of which are singletons, and around 13% rests with the top ten. The sequence derives from a man between 45 and 60 years old who received an inactivated influenza vaccine. This rearrangement joins TRBV10-3 to TRBJ2-7, with 9 bases fitting TRBD2. Sequenced material: PBMCs from blood, taken 35 to 45 days after vaccination. In DNA form, the CDR3 reads TGTGCCATCAGGGTAGCGGGAGACCCCGAGCAGTACTTC. Its protein product is CAIRVAGDPEQYF.